This TCR beta chain comes out of a study of T-cell memory formation after mild COVID-19. This clonotype was seen a few times. Its antigen remains unknown. General study findings and limits: Cross-reactive memory apparently joined, as some responding clones appeared in pre-infection memory. For contracting clones, CD4+ ones sat mainly in CM and EM, CD8+ in EMRA.

MiXCR was run by TCRdb on the 5' RACE reads, yielding one entry per CDR3 protein. The sample shows about 250,000 distinct CDR3 sequences, 15% of them seen only once. This sequence originates from an adult woman who had mild COVID-19 (a few samples of this study predate the infection). Cell type and time point are not known. The source material was PBMCs or a T cell subset sorted from them (not recorded which).

CDR3 DNA sequence: TGTGCCAGCAAGACAAGAAGGGGTAGCACAGATACGCAGTATTTT. Its translation is CASKTRRGSTDTQYF. The V call is TRBV7-2, the J call TRBJ2-3; weak D call: TRBD1 (5 bases). The CDR3 spans 15 residues. Germline CDR1 SGHTA, CDR2 FQGNSA. Trimming left V 7 bases short and J 0 bases short, with 14 bases between.